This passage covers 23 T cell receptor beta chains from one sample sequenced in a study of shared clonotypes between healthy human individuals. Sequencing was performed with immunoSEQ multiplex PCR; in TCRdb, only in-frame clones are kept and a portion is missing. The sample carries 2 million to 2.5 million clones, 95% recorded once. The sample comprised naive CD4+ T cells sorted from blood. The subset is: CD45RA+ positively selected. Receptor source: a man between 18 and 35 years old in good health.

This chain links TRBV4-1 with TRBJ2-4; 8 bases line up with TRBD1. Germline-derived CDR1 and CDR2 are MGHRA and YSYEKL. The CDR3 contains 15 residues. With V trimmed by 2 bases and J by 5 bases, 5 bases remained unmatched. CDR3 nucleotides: TGCGCCAGCAGCCAACCCGGGACAGGCGAAAACATTCAGTACTTC. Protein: CASSQPGTGENIQYF.

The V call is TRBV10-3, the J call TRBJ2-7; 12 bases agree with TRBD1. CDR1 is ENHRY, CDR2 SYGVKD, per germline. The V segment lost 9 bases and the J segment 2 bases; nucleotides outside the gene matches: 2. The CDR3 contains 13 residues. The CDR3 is CAIGTGGTYEQYF. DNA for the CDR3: TGTGCCATTGGGACAGGGGGCACCTACGAGCAGTACTTC.

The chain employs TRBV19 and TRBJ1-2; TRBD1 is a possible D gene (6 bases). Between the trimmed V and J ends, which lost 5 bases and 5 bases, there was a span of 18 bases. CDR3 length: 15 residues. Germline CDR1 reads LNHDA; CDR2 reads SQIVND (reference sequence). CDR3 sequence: CASSGSPDRQYGYTF. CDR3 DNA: TGTGCCAGTAGTGGCTCCCCGGACAGACAATATGGCTACACCTTC.

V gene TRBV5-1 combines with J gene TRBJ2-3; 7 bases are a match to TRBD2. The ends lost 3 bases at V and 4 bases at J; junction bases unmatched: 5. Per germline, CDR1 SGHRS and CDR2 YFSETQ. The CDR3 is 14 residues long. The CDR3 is CASSSREGPDTQYF. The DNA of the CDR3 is TGCGCCAGCAGCTCCAGGGAGGGTCCAGATACGCAGTATTTT.

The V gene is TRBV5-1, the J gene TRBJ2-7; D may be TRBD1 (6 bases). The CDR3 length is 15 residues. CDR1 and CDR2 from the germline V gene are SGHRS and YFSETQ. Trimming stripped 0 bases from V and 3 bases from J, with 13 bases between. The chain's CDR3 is CASSLGQALGYEQYF. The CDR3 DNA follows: TGCGCCAGCAGCTTGGGACAGGCACTAGGCTACGAGCAGTACTTC.

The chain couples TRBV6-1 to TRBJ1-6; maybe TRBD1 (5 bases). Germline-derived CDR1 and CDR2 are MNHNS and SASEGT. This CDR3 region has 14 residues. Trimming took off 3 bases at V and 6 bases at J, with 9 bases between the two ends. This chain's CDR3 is CASSDTRVNSPLHF. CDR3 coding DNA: TGTGCCAGCAGTGATACCAGGGTTAATTCACCCCTCCACTTT.

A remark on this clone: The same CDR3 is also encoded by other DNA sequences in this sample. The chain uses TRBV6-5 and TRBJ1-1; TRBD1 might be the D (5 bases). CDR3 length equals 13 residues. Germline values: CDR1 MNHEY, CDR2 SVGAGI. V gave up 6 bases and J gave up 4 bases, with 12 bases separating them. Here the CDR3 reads CASSRGVGTEAFF. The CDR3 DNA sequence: TGTGCCAGCAGCAGAGGGGTCGGCACTGAAGCTTTCTTT.

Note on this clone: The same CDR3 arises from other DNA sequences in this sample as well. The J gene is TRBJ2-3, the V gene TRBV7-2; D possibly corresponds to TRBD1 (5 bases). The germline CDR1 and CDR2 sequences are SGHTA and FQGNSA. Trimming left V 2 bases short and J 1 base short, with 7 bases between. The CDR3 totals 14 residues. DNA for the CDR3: TGTGCCAGCAGCTTAAGCAGGGGCACAGATACGCAGTATTTT. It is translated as CASSLSRGTDTQYF.

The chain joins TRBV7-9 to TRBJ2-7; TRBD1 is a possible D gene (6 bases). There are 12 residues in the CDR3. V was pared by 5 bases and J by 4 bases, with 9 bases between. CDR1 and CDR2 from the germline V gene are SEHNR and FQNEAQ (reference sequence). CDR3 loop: CASSRDRYEQYF. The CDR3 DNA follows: TGTGCCAGCAGCCGCGACAGGTACGAGCAGTACTTC.

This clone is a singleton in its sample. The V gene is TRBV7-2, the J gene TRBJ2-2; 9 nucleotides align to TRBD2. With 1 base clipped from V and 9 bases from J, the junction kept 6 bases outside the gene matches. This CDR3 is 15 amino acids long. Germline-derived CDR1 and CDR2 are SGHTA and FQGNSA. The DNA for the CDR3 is TGTGCCAGCAGCTTAGATGGTAGCGGGAGAAGGGAGCTGTTTTTT. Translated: CASSLDGSGRRELFF.

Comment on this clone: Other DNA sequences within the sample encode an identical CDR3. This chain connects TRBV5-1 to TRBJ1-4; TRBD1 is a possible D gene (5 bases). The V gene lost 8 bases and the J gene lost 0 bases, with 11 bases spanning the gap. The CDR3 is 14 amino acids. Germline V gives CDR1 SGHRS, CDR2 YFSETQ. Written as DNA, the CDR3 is TGCGCCAGTCGGGGCGGAACAACTAATGAAAAACTGTTTTTT. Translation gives CASRGGTTNEKLFF.

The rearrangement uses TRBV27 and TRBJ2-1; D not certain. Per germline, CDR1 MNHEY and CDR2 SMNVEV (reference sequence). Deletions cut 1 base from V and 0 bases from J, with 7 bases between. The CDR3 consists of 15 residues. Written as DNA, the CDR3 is TGTGCCAGCAGTTTATTCGGTAACTCCTACAATGAGCAGTTCTTC. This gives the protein CASSLFGNSYNEQFF.

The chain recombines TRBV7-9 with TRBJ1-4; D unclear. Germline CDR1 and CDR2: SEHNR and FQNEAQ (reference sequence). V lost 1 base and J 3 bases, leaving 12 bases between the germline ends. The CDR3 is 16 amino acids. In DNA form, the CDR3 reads TGTGCCAGCAGCTTAGATTGGCCAGAAGCTAATGAAAAACTGTTTTTT. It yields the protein CASSLDWPEANEKLFF.

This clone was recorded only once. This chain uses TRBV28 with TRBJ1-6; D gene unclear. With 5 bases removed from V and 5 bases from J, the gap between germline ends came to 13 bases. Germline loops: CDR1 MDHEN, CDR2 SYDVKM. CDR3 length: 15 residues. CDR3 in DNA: TGTGCCAGCAGTCCCATGGACGGAAATAATTCACCCCTCCACTTT. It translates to CASSPMDGNNSPLHF.

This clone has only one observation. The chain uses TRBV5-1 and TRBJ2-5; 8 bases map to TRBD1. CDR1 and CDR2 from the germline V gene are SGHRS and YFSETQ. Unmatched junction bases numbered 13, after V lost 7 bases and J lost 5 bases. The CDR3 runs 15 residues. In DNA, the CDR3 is TGCGCCAGCCTGCCGAGGGGAGACAGGGGTGAGACCCAGTACTTC. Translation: CASLPRGDRGETQYF. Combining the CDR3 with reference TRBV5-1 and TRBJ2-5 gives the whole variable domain KAGVTQTPRYLIKTRGQQVTLSCSPISGHRSVSWYQQTPGQGLQFLFEYFSETQRNKGNFPGRFSGRQFSNSRSEMNVSTLELGDSALYLCASLPRGDRGETQYFGPGTRLLVL.

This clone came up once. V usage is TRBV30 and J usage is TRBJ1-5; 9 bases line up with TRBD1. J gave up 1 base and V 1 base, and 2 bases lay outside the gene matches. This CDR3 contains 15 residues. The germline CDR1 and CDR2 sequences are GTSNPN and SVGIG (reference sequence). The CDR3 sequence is CAWSADRGSNQPQHF. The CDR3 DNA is TGTGCCTGGAGTGCCGACAGGGGGAGCAATCAGCCCCAGCATTTT.

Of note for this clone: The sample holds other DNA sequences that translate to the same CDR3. CDR3 in amino acids: CASSPPTSRAYEQYF. In nucleotides, the CDR3 is TGTGCCAGCTCACCACCGACTAGCCGGGCCTACGAGCAGTACTTC. The rearrangement uses TRBV18 and TRBJ2-7; 7 nucleotides align to TRBD2. Germline CDR1 reads KGHSH; CDR2 reads LQKENI. CDR3 size: 15 residues. V lost 0 bases and J lost 2; bases outside the gene matches: 4.

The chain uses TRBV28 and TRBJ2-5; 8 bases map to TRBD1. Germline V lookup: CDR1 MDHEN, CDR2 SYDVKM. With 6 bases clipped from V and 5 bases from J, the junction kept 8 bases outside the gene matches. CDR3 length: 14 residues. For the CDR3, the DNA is TGTGCCAGCAGACGAGGACAGGGTATTGAGACCCAGTACTTC. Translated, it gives CASRRGQGIETQYF.

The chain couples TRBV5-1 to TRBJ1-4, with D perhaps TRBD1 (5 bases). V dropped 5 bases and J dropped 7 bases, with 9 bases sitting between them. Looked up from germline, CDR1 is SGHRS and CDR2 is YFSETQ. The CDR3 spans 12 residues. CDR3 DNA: TGCGCCAGCAGGGGCGGGGGTGAAAAACTGTTTTTT. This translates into CASRGGGEKLFF.

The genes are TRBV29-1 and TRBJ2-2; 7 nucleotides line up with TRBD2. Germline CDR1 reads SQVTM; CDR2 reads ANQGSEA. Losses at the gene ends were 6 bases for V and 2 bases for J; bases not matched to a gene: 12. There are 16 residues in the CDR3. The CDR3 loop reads CSVPGGSSPNTGELFF. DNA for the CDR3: TGCAGCGTACCGGGGGGTAGCTCCCCAAACACCGGGGAGCTGTTTTTT.

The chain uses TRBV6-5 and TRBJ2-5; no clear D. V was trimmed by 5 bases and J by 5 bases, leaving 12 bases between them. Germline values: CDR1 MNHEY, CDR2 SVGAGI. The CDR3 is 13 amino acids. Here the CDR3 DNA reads TGTGCCAGCAGTACGGGCCGCAAGGAGACCCAGTACTTC. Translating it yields CASSTGRKETQYF.

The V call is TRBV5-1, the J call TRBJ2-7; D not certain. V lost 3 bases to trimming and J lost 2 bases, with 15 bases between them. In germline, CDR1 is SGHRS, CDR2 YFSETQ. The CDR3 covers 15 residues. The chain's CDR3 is CASSYARTPAYEQYF. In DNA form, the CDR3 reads TGCGCCAGCAGCTACGCGCGGACGCCCGCCTACGAGCAGTACTTC. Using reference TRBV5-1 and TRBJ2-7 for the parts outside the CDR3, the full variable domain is KAGVTQTPRYLIKTRGQQVTLSCSPISGHRSVSWYQQTPGQGLQFLFEYFSETQRNKGNFPGRFSGRQFSNSRSEMNVSTLELGDSALYLCASSYARTPAYEQYFGPGTRLTVT.

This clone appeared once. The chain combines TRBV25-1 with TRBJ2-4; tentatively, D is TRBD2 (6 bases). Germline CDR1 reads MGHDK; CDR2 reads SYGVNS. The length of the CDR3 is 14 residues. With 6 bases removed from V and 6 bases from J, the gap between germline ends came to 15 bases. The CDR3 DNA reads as TGTGCCAGCAGCGGGACGGGGGAGAGAAACATTCAGTACTTC. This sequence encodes CASSGTGERNIQYF. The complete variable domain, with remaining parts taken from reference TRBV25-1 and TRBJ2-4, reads EADIYQTPRYLVIGTGKKITLECSQTMGHDKMYWYQQDPGMELHLIHYSYGVNSTEKGDLSSESTVSRIRTEHFPLTLESARPSHTSQYLCASSGTGERNIQYFGAGTRLSVL.